This TCR beta chain was captured in a study of T cells in narcolepsy. Study-wide points: Healthy controls reportedly lacked the autoreactive clonotypes serially found in patients' blood. Same-patient CSF and blood CD4+ T cell clonotypes included HCRT-specific and TRIB2-specific autoreactive ones.

The CDR3 runs to 19 residues. CDR1 is SNHLY, CDR2 FYNNEI, per germline. Trimming cost V 3 bases and J 0 bases; bases outside gene matches: 10. This clone was observed once. Its target is unknown. Measured with immunoSEQ multiplex PCR; TCRdb has only the in-frame clones, and not every one. The sample holds around 26,000 clones, about four fifths seen once. The specimen sequenced was CD45RA- memory CD4+ T cells from PBMCs. The TCR comes from a human donor with narcolepsy. The gene calls are TRBV2 and TRBJ2-6, with 8 bases fitting TRBD1. CDR3 bases: TGTGCCAGCAGTGATAGTTCTTGGACAGGGACCTCTGGGGCCAACGTCCTGACTTTC. Protein sequence: CASSDSSWTGTSGANVLTF. The whole variable domain, remainder taken from reference TRBV2 and TRBJ2-6, is EPEVTQTPSHQVTQMGQEVILRCVPISNHLYFYWYRQILGQKVEFLVSFYNNEISEKSEIFDDQFSVERPDGSNFTLKIRSTKLEDSAMYFCASSDSSWTGTSGANVLTFGAGSRLTVL.